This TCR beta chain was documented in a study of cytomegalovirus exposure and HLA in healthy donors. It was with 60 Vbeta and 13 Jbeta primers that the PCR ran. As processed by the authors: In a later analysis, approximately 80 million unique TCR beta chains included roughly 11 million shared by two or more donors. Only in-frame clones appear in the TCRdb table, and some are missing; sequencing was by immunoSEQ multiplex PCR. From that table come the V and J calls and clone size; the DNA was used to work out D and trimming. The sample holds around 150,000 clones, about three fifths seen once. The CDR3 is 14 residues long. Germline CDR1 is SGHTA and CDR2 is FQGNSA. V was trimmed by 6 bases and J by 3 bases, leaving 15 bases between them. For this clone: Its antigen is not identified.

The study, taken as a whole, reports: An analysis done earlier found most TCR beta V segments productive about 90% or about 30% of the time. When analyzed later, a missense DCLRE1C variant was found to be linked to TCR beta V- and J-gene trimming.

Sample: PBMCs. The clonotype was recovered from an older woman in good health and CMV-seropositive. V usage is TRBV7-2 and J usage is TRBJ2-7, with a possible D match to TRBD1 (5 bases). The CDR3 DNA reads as TGTGCCAGCAGTCTAAGGACACCTTTCTACGAGCAGTACTTC. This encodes CASSLRTPFYEQYF.